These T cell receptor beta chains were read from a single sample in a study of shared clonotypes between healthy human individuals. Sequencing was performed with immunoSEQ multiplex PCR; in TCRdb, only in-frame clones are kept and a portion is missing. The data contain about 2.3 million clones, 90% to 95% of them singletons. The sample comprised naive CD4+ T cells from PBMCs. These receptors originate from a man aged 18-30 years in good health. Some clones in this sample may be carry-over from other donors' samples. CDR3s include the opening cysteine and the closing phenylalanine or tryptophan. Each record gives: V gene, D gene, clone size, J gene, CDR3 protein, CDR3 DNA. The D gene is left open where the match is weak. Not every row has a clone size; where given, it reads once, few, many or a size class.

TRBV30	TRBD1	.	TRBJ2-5	CAWSEGQGSQETQYF	TGTGCCTGGAGTGAGGGACAGGGGTCCCAAGAGACCCAGTACTTC
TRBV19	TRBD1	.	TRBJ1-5	CASSIPRQGVGQPQHF	TGTGCCAGTAGTATCCCTCGACAGGGGGTGGGTCAGCCCCAGCATTTT
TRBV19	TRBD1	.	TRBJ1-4	CASTDRVRGNEKLFF	TGTGCCAGTACCGACAGGGTACGAGGGAATGAAAAACTGTTTTTT
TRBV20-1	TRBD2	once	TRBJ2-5	CSATGGETQYF	TGCAGTGCTACGGGGGGTGAGACCCAGTACTTC
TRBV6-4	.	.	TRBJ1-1	CASRGGGTEAFF	TGTGCCAGCAGAGGAGGGGGTACTGAAGCTTTCTTT
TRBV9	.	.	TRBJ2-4	CASSDPTGANIQYF	TGTGCCAGCAGCGACCCGACAGGAGCAAACATTCAGTACTTC
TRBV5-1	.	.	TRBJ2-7	CASSLERYEQYF	TGCGCCAGCAGCTTGGAGCGATACGAGCAGTACTTC
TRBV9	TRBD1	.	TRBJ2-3	CASSRQGAPDTQYF	TGTGCCAGCAGCAGACAGGGGGCCCCAGATACGCAGTATTTT
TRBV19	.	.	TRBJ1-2	CASSDWGSDYGYTF	TGTGCCAGTAGTGATTGGGGGAGCGACTATGGCTACACCTTC
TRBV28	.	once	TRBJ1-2	CASSSPGEGIPYGYTF	TGTGCCAGCAGTTCCCCCGGGGAAGGGATCCCCTATGGCTACACCTTC
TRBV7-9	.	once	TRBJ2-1	CASSLGSGTEQFF	TGTGCCAGCAGCTTAGGGTCGGGGACTGAGCAGTTCTTC
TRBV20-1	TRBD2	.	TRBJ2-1	CSARIAGGSFF	TGCAGTGCTCGAATCGCGGGAGGGAGCTTCTTC
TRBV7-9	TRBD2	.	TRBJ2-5	CASSSSGRARETQYF	TGTGCCAGCAGCTCTAGCGGGAGAGCTCGGGAGACCCAGTACTTC
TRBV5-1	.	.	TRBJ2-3	CASSLASDSQQYF	TGCGCCAGCAGCTTGGCGTCGGACAGCCAGCAGTATTTT
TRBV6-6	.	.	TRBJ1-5	CASSYSRDQPQHF	TGTGCCAGCAGTTACTCGCGGGATCAGCCCCAGCATTTT
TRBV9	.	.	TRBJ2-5	CASSVAPSGWETQYF	TGTGCCAGCAGCGTAGCTCCATCCGGTTGGGAGACCCAGTACTTC
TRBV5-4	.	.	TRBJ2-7	CASSLGASALRYEQYF	TGTGCCAGCAGCTTGGGTGCCTCGGCGTTGAGGTACGAGCAGTACTTC
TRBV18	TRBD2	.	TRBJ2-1	CASSPGPGLAGRNEQFF	TGTGCCAGCTCACCAGGCCCGGGACTAGCGGGGCGAAATGAGCAGTTCTTC
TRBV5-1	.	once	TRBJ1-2	CASSFLANYGYTF	TGCGCCAGCAGCTTCCTCGCTAACTATGGCTACACCTTC
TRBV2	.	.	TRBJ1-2	CASPERETNGYTF	TGTGCCAGCCCCGAGCGGGAGACGAATGGCTACACCTTC
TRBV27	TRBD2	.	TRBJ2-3	CATTSGRVTDTQYF	TGTGCCACCACAAGCGGGAGGGTCACAGATACGCAGTATTTT
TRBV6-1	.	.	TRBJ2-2	CASTDRVTGELFF	TGTGCCAGCACGGACAGAGTGACCGGGGAGCTGTTTTTT
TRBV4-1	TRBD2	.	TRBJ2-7	CASSRLAGGSIFSYEQYF	TGCGCCAGCAGCCGATTAGCGGGAGGGAGTATCTTCTCCTACGAGCAGTACTTC
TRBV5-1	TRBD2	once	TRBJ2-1	CASTFLAGAYNEQFF	TGCGCCAGCACCTTTCTGGCGGGAGCATACAATGAGCAGTTCTTC
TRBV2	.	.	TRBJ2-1	CASTPAYEQFF	TGTGCCTCGACCCCCGCCTATGAGCAGTTCTTC
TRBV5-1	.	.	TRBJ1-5	CASSLVGGNQPQHF	TGCGCCAGCAGCTTGGTGGGGGGGAATCAGCCCCAGCATTTT
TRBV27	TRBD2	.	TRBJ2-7	CASSVGLAGDYEQYF	TGTGCCAGCAGTGTCGGACTAGCGGGAGACTACGAGCAGTACTTC
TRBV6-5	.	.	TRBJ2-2	CASSYSWGSTGELFF	TGTGCCAGCAGTTACTCTTGGGGCTCCACCGGGGAGCTGTTTTTT
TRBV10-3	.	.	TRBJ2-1	CAISGSGRYNEQFF	TGTGCCATCAGTGGATCCGGGAGATACAATGAGCAGTTCTTC
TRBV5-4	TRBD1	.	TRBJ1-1	CASSIQGAYTEAFF	TGTGCCAGCAGCATACAGGGGGCCTATACTGAAGCTTTCTTT
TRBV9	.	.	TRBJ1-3	CASSVEGFSGNTIYF	TGTGCCAGCAGCGTAGAAGGATTCTCTGGAAACACCATATATTTT
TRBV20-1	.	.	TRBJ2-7	CSAPAEDEQYF	TGCAGTGCGCCTGCGGAGGACGAGCAGTACTTC
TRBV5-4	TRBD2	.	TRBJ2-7	CASRPAGLSGSSYEQYF	TGTGCCAGCAGACCCGCTGGCCTTAGCGGGAGCTCCTACGAGCAGTACTTC
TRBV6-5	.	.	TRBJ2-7	CASSPEGLTYEQYF	TGTGCCAGCAGCCCGGAGGGCCTTACCTACGAGCAGTACTTC
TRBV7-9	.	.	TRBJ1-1	CASSLVLEGTEAFF	TGTGCCAGCAGCTTAGTACTAGAGGGCACTGAAGCTTTCTTT
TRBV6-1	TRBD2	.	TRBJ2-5	CASSEREAIQETQYF	TGTGCCAGCAGTGAACGGGAGGCAATCCAAGAGACCCAGTACTTC
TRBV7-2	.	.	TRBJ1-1	CASSENQGSTEAFF	TGTGCCAGCAGCGAAAATCAGGGAAGCACTGAAGCTTTCTTT
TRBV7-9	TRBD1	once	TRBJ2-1	CASIGGQSSYNEQFF	TGTGCCAGCATAGGGGGCCAGAGCTCCTACAATGAGCAGTTCTTC
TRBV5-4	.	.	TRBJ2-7	CASSQSTMGLSEQYF	TGTGCCAGCAGCCAATCCACGATGGGGCTCAGCGAGCAGTACTTC
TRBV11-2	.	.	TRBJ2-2	CASSTTRDPRTGELFF	TGTGCCAGCAGCACAACTCGGGACCCACGGACCGGGGAGCTGTTTTTT
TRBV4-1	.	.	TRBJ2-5	CASSQDDPRTGLGEQYF	TGCGCCAGCAGCCAAGACGATCCCCGGACCGGGTTAGGAGAGCAGTACTTC
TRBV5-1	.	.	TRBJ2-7	CASSRGTYRGGFYEQYF	TGCGCCAGCAGCCGGGGAACTTACAGGGGAGGCTTCTACGAGCAGTACTTC
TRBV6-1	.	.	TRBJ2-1	CASSARGEGGSYNEQFF	TGTGCCAGCAGTGCAAGGGGGGAAGGGGGCTCCTACAATGAGCAGTTCTTC
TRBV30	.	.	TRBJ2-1	CAWSVLWLSSYNEQFF	TGTGCCTGGAGTGTACTTTGGTTAAGCTCCTACAATGAGCAGTTCTTC
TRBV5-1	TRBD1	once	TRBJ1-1	CASSDRRTGGTGTEAFF	TGCGCCAGCAGCGACCGCCGGACAGGGGGCACGGGCACTGAAGCTTTCTTT
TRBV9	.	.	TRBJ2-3	CASSVAGADTQYF	TGTGCCAGCAGCGTAGCGGGCGCAGATACGCAGTATTTT
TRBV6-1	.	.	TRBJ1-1	CASGGNWKAFF	TGTGCCAGCGGCGGGAATTGGAAAGCTTTCTTT
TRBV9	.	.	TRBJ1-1	CASSVEGAGGRNTEAFF	TGTGCCAGCAGCGTAGAGGGAGCGGGAGGAAGGAACACTGAAGCTTTCTTT
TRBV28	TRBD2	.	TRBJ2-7	CASRDGGTDYEQYF	TGTGCCAGCAGGGACGGGGGGACGGACTACGAGCAGTACTTC
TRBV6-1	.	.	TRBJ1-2	CASSEAGPSEGYTF	TGTGCCAGCAGTGAAGCCGGACCGTCGGAAGGCTACACCTTC
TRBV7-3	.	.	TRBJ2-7	CASSLGASYEQYF	TGTGCCAGCAGCCTCGGGGCCTCCTACGAGCAGTACTTC
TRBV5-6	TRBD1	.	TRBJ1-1	CASSTWDRGRRGTEAFF	TGTGCCAGCAGCACCTGGGACAGGGGGCGCCGGGGCACTGAAGCTTTCTTT
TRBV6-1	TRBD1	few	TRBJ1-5	CASRRTGFDQPQHF	TGTGCCAGCAGACGGACAGGGTTTGATCAGCCCCAGCATTTT